Presented here are 21 T cell receptor beta chains from one specimen sequenced in a study of T cell responses to AZD1222 COVID-19 vaccine. Assay: immunoSEQ multiplex PCR; the TCRdb copy retains only in-frame clones and omits some. The table records fewer than 45,000 clones, 83% of them present only once. The sequencing here drew on peripheral blood, taken on day 0 of AZD1222 vaccination. These receptors were taken from an adult in good health.

The chain is built from TRBV28 and TRBJ2-6, with a possible D match to TRBD1 (6 bases). The CDR3 runs to 16 residues. Germline V gene sequence: CDR1 MDHEN, CDR2 SYDVKM. The V and J ends lost 6 bases and 0 bases respectively, with 12 bases between them. CDR3 in DNA: TGTGCCAGCAGCAGCAGGGGCGTCTCTGGGGCCAACGTCCTGACTTTC. Residues: CASSSRGVSGANVLTF.

This clone was picked up one time. The chain uses TRBV19 and TRBJ1-1, with D unresolved. V lost 7 bases and J 2 bases, leaving 11 bases between the germline ends. CDR1 is LNHDA and CDR2 is SQIVND in the germline V gene (reference sequence). The CDR3 is 13 amino acids. The CDR3 DNA sequence: TGTGCCAGTAAATACAGCGATAACACTGAAGCTTTCTTT. Translated: CASKYSDNTEAFF.

The chain uses TRBV28 and TRBJ1-2; tentatively, D is TRBD1 (6 bases). This CDR3 has 14 amino acids. CDR1 MDHEN and CDR2 SYDVKM come from the germline V gene. V was clipped by 3 bases and J by 4 bases, with 12 bases between them. CDR3 sequence: CASSLDSLGYGYTF. For the CDR3, the DNA is TGTGCCAGCAGTTTGGACAGCCTGGGCTATGGCTACACCTTC.

This chain connects TRBV30 to TRBJ2-3, with 7 bases lining up with TRBD2. Germline lookup yields CDR1 GTSNPN and CDR2 SVGIG (reference sequence). The CDR3 is 14 residues long. Germline trimming cut 1 base from V and 4 bases from J; bases unmatched to any gene: 5. The CDR3 loop is CAWSGLAEADTQYF. The CDR3 DNA reads TGTGCCTGGAGTGGTCTAGCGGAAGCAGATACGCAGTATTTT.

This clone was observed once. DNA for the CDR3: TGTGCCAGCAGCCTTAAGCGGGGGGGCGACGTAGATACGCAGTATTTT. This gives the protein CASSLKRGGDVDTQYF. The chain employs TRBV5-4 and TRBJ2-3, with 10 bases fitting TRBD2. This CDR3 contains 16 residues. From germline, CDR1 is SGHNT and CDR2 YYREEE (reference sequence). V dropped 4 bases and J dropped 5; count of bases not matched to a gene: 10.

The chain couples TRBV18 to TRBJ1-5, with a weak D call TRBD1 (5 bases). V lost 0 bases to trimming and J lost 5 bases, with 5 bases between them. The germline V gene has CDR1 KGHSH and CDR2 LQKENI. The CDR3 runs to 13 residues. The CDR3 reads CASSPPGDQPQHF. The CDR3 nucleotides are TGTGCCAGCTCACCACCAGGGGATCAGCCCCAGCATTTT.

On this clone: This same CDR3 is encoded by further DNA sequences in the sample. The chain uses TRBV3-1 (or the pseudogene TRBV3-2) and TRBJ1-1; weak D call: TRBD1 (5 bases). Trimming removed 1 base from V and 1 base from J, with 7 bases in between. The CDR3 is 14 amino acids. Germline values: CDR1 LGHDT, CDR2 YNNKEL (reference sequence). The CDR3 loop reads CASSQVGENTEAFF. CDR3 sequence (DNA): TGTGCCAGCAGCCAAGTAGGGGAGAACACTGAAGCTTTCTTT.

The rearrangement links TRBV14 to TRBJ1-2; no firm D call. V lost 2 bases to trimming and J lost 4 bases, with 11 bases between them. The CDR3 loop spans 14 amino acids. Germline V gene data show CDR1 as SGHDN and CDR2 as FVKESK. The CDR3 sequence is CASSQWSRGYGYTF. The CDR3 DNA sequence: TGTGCCAGCAGCCAATGGTCCCGGGGCTATGGCTACACCTTC.

As to this clone: Other DNA sequences in this specimen translate into the identical CDR3. This chain uses TRBV3-1 (or the pseudogene TRBV3-2) with TRBJ2-7; the D is unclear. The germline CDR1 and CDR2 sequences are LGHDT and YNNKEL (reference sequence). CDR3 size: 11 residues. Trimming took off 1 base at V and 4 bases at J, with 2 bases between the two ends. This chain's CDR3 is CASSQGYEQYF. The CDR3 DNA reads as TGTGCCAGCAGCCAAGGTTACGAGCAGTACTTC.

The V and J genes are TRBV5-1 and TRBJ2-3; D gene unclear. The CDR3 length is 14 residues. CDR1 SGHRS and CDR2 YFSETQ come from the germline V gene. Trimming shortened V by 0 bases and J by 2 bases, and 7 bases separated the two germline ends. Here the CDR3 reads CASSLGTNTDTQYF. The CDR3 region has the DNA TGCGCCAGCAGCTTGGGGACCAACACAGATACGCAGTATTTT.

The chain joins TRBV30 to TRBJ1-5; 7 bases line up with TRBD1. The CDR3 runs 16 residues. The J segment lost 4 bases and the V segment lost 3 bases, leaving 12 bases of the junction unmatched. Germline CDR1 GTSNPN, CDR2 SVGIG (reference sequence). CDR3 residues: CAWRSTGTAQNQPQHF. The CDR3 DNA reads as TGTGCCTGGAGATCTACCGGGACAGCCCAAAATCAGCCCCAGCATTTT. Full variable domain (remainder filled in from reference TRBV30 and TRBJ1-5): SQTIHQWPATLVQPVGSPLSLECTVEGTSNPNLYWYRQAAGRGLQLLFYSVGIGQISSEVPQNLSASRPQDRQFILSSKKLLLSDSGFYLCAWRSTGTAQNQPQHFGDGTRLSIL.

V usage is TRBV1 and J usage is TRBJ2-1; TRBD2, the table's D call, was not compared with the DNA. TRBV1 is a pseudogene. There are 15 residues in the CDR3. The CDR3 nucleotides are TGCACCAGCAGCCTAACTAGCGGGGGGTACAATGAGCAGTTCTTC. Translated, it gives CTSSLTSGGYNEQFF.

This clone has only a few counts. The V call is TRBV5-1, the J call TRBJ1-5; 9 bases are shared with TRBD1. The V and J ends lost 4 bases and 7 bases, in that order; junction bases with no gene match: 9. This CDR3 has 15 amino acids. The germline V gene has CDR1 SGHRS and CDR2 YFSETQ. The CDR3 DNA sequence: TGCGCCAGCAGCAACCCGGGACAGGGTTGCCAGCCCCAGCATTTT. Its protein is CASSNPGQGCQPQHF.

This rearrangement joins TRBV29-1 to TRBJ1-1, with D tentatively TRBD1 (6 bases). Trimming removed 4 bases from V and 9 bases from J, with 18 bases in between. The germline gives CDR1 SQVTM, CDR2 ANQGSEA. This CDR3 has 13 amino acids. CDR3 bases: TGCAGCGTTGTCAGCGGGACGGGGACAAAAGCTTTCTTT. Encoded protein: CSVVSGTGTKAFF.

This chain connects TRBV7-9 to TRBJ1-1; D gene ambiguous. The CDR3 contains 14 residues. CDR1 is SEHNR and CDR2 is FQNEAQ in the germline V gene (reference sequence). Trimming left V 2 bases short and J 0 bases short, with 7 bases between. CDR3: CASSLTEMNTEAFF. As DNA, the CDR3 is TGTGCCAGCAGCTTAACAGAGATGAACACTGAAGCTTTCTTT.

There are a few counts of this clone. The chain couples TRBV30 to TRBJ2-1; possible D gene TRBD2, 5 bases. Germline CDR1 and CDR2: GTSNPN and SVGIG (reference sequence). The CDR3 is 13 amino acids. V was shortened by 6 bases and J by 7 bases, with 16 bases between the two germline ends. The DNA of the CDR3 is TGTGCCTGCACTAGTTTTTTTATGAATGAGCAGTTCTTC. Amino acid sequence: CACTSFFMNEQFF.

This chain links TRBV2 with TRBJ1-1; TRBD1 matches 9 bases. In germline, CDR1 is SNHLY, CDR2 FYNNEI. V trimming: 5 bases; J trimming: 2 bases; junction bases outside the gene matches: 9. CDR3 length: 16 residues. The CDR3 loop reads CASSLPGQGFNTEAFF. The CDR3 coding sequence is TGTGCCAGCAGTTTGCCGGGACAGGGCTTTAACACTGAAGCTTTCTTT.

This rearrangement joins TRBV19 to TRBJ2-4; D ambiguous. This CDR3 has 15 amino acids. Germline values: CDR1 LNHDA, CDR2 SQIVND (reference sequence). The germline V and J ends were trimmed by 3 bases and 0 bases, with 9 bases remaining between them. The CDR3 is CASSISMVAKNIQYF. As DNA, the CDR3 is TGTGCCAGTAGTATTTCGATGGTAGCCAAAAACATTCAGTACTTC.

This clone was observed a single time. J is TRBJ1-2 and V is TRBV7-9; D ambiguous. The V and J ends lost 1 base and 8 bases respectively, with 11 bases between them. CDR1 is SEHNR, CDR2 FQNEAQ, per germline (reference sequence). This CDR3 has 13 residues. This CDR3 is CASSLGQAPGYTF. The CDR3 DNA reads TGTGCCAGCAGCTTAGGGCAGGCGCCGGGCTACACCTTC.

The CDR3 sequence is CASSQDTGSWAGAFF. DNA of the CDR3: TGTGCCAGCAGCCAAGATACGGGGTCATGGGCTGGCGCTTTCTTT. The rearrangement uses TRBV3-1 (or the pseudogene TRBV3-2) and TRBJ1-1, with D unclear. Per germline, CDR1 LGHDT and CDR2 YNNKEL (reference sequence). Trimming cost V 0 bases and J 11 bases, with 19 bases left between them. The CDR3 runs 15 residues.

Points on this clone: Other DNA sequences in this sample translate to the same CDR3. The chain combines TRBV9 with TRBJ2-3; D is possibly TRBD1 or TRBD2 (7 bases each). CDR3 length: 16 residues. Looked up from germline, CDR1 is SGDLS and CDR2 is YYNGEE. The germline V and J ends were trimmed by 0 bases and 3 bases, with 14 bases remaining between them. The CDR3 loop reads CASSVGEGARTDTQYF. CDR3 DNA: TGTGCCAGCAGCGTAGGGGAGGGGGCGAGAACAGATACGCAGTATTTT.